The 26 T cell receptor beta chains given below trace back to one sample, sequenced in a study of shared clonotypes between healthy human individuals. Method: immunoSEQ multiplex PCR; TCRdb's copy keeps in-frame clones and lacks some. The sample shows about 380,000 clones, about 96% of them seen only once. The source material was memory CD8+ T cells sorted from blood. Subset denoted: CD45RO+ cells pooled with CCR7-negative TemRA cells. These receptors were collected from a man between 25 and 39 years old in good health.

The rearrangement links TRBV4-1 to TRBJ2-3, with 10 positions matching TRBD2. CDR1 and CDR2 from the germline V gene are MGHRA and YSYEKL. The ends lost 1 base at V and 1 base at J; junction bases unmatched: 5. The CDR3 loop spans 17 amino acids. CDR3 residues: CASSQGVLAGGTDTQYF. The CDR3, as DNA: TGCGCCAGCAGCCAAGGGGTTCTAGCGGGAGGCACAGATACGCAGTATTTT.

The count of this clone is one. This chain joins TRBV7-9 and TRBJ2-7, with 8 bases that match TRBD1. The trim removed 7 bases at V and 4 bases at J, leaving 9 bases unmatched. Germline loops: CDR1 SEHNR, CDR2 FQNEAQ (reference sequence). CDR3 length equals 14 residues. The CDR3 sequence: CASNPGQGPYEQYF. The DNA of the CDR3 is TGTGCCAGCAACCCTGGACAGGGTCCTTACGAGCAGTACTTC.

Regarding this clone: Its ends do not fully match the called genes, so a read error is possible. This chain joins TRBV6-1 and TRBJ1-2; D gene uncertain. The CDR3 is made up of 12 amino acids. Germline V gives CDR1 MNHNS, CDR2 SASEGT. This chain's CDR3 is CAGSTLYYGYTF. The CDR3 DNA follows: TGCGCCGGTTCTACTCTTTACTATGGCTACACCTTC.

The V and J genes are TRBV7-9 and TRBJ2-7, with D perhaps TRBD1 (5 bases). CDR3 size: 16 residues. Deletions cut 2 bases from V and 0 bases from J, with 14 bases between. Germline CDR1 and CDR2: SEHNR and FQNEAQ (reference sequence). DNA for the CDR3: TGTGCCAGCAGCTTATCAGGTCTTAGGGGCTCCTACGAGCAGTACTTC. This sequence encodes CASSLSGLRGSYEQYF.

The chain uses TRBV4-1 and TRBJ2-3; D is unclear. Trimming cost V 0 bases and J 6 bases, with 4 bases left between them. Germline V gene data show CDR1 as MGHRA and CDR2 as YSYEKL. The CDR3 is 12 amino acids. CDR3 region: CASSQDWDTQYF. As DNA, the CDR3 is TGCGCCAGCAGCCAAGATTGGGATACGCAGTATTTT.

The CDR3 region is CATRGGLDSNQPQHF. The CDR3, as DNA: TGTGCCACACGCGGAGGGTTGGATAGCAATCAGCCCCAGCATTTT. This rearrangement joins TRBV6-5 to TRBJ1-5; D not certain. The CDR3 totals 15 residues. Germline CDR1 reads MNHEY; CDR2 reads SVGAGI. Deletions cut 10 bases from V and 0 bases from J, with 16 bases between.

This rearrangement joins TRBV5-4 to TRBJ2-3; the D call may be TRBD1 or TRBD2 (5 bases each). Trimming left V 2 bases short and J 2 bases short, with 18 bases between. Per germline, CDR1 SGHNT and CDR2 YYREEE (reference sequence). The CDR3 covers 17 residues. CDR3 DNA sequence: TGTGCCAGCAGCTTTTCCGGGGCTAGCATCTTCACAGATACGCAGTATTTT. It codes for CASSFSGASIFTDTQYF.

This chain connects TRBV6-1 to TRBJ1-2; tentatively, D is TRBD1 (5 bases). CDR1 is MNHNS and CDR2 is SASEGT in the germline V gene. The CDR3 extends over 14 amino acids. Trimming shortened V by 10 bases and J by 3 bases, and 18 bases separated the two germline ends. The CDR3 bases are TGTGCCACCACTCGGGGGGGATCGGACTATGGCTACACCTTC. It yields the protein CATTRGGSDYGYTF.

V and J are TRBV29-1 and TRBJ2-7, with TRBD2 matching 15 bases. Per germline, CDR1 SQVTM and CDR2 ANQGSEA. This CDR3 has 14 residues. The V gene end was trimmed by 3 bases and the J gene end by 4 bases; junction bases not matched to a gene: 1. CDR3 coding DNA: TGCAGCGTTGAGGGGACTAGCGGGAGGTACGAGCAGTACTTC. It codes for CSVEGTSGRYEQYF.

V is TRBV29-1 and J is TRBJ1-2; 7 nucleotides match TRBD1. The CDR3 loop spans 10 amino acids. After removal of 3 bases from V and 8 bases from J, the junction contained 0 bases not matched to a gene. Germline V lookup: CDR1 SQVTM, CDR2 ANQGSEA. The CDR3 region has the DNA TGCAGCGTTGACAGGGGGGGCTACACCTTC. Protein sequence: CSVDRGGYTF.

The rearrangement links TRBV25-1 to TRBJ2-1; D gene uncertain. Germline lookup yields CDR1 MGHDK and CDR2 SYGVNS. The CDR3 has 13 residues. V was trimmed by 1 base and J by 7 bases, leaving 8 bases between them. The CDR3 DNA reads as TGTGCCAGCAGTGAATCTCCCGGGAATGAGCAGTTCTTC. Protein product: CASSESPGNEQFF.

The chain is built from TRBV10-3 and TRBJ2-7, with D possibly being TRBD2 (6 bases). The CDR3 runs to 14 residues. In germline, CDR1 is ENHRY, CDR2 SYGVKD. Trimming left V 8 bases short and J 3 bases short, with 17 bases between. CDR3 in amino acids: CAISHGGEGYEQYF. Written as DNA, the CDR3 is TGTGCCATCTCGCACGGGGGAGAGGGCTACGAGCAGTACTTC.

This clone was counted a single time. V and J are TRBV29-1 and TRBJ2-3; the D gene is possibly TRBD2 (6 bases). The length of the CDR3 is 14 residues. The ends were cut back, 4 bases at V and 0 bases at J, with 11 bases in the middle. From germline, CDR1 is SQVTM and CDR2 ANQGSEA. CDR3: CSVGSGHSTDTQYF. The CDR3 DNA reads as TGCAGCGTTGGTAGCGGCCATAGCACAGATACGCAGTATTTT.

The chain couples TRBV5-8 to TRBJ1-1; D unclear. This CDR3 spans 12 amino acids. Trimming took 3 bases from V and 3 from J, leaving 6 bases between them. Germline V gives CDR1 SGHTS, CDR2 YDEGEE. CDR3 in DNA: TGTGCCAGCAGCTCGGTCTACACTGAAGCTTTCTTT. Its translation: CASSSVYTEAFF.

As for this clone: Distinct nucleotide sequences in the sample also encode this CDR3. The chain has TRBV5-1 and TRBJ1-2, with 8 nucleotides matching TRBD1. With 1 base clipped from V and 7 bases from J, the junction kept 0 bases outside the gene matches. The CDR3 is 12 residues long. Germline CDR1 is SGHRS and CDR2 is YFSETQ. The CDR3 loop reads CASSLTGGGYTF. The CDR3 nucleotides read TGCGCCAGCAGCTTGACAGGGGGTGGCTACACCTTC.

This chain joins TRBV10-1 and TRBJ2-3; 7 positions match TRBD2. Germline V lookup: CDR1 WNHNN, CDR2 SYGVQD (reference sequence). This CDR3 is 18 amino acids long. Trimming took 3 bases from V and 2 from J; bases not matched to a gene: 14. The CDR3 spells CASSESKGASGSTDTQYF. The CDR3 nucleotides are TGCGCCAGCAGTGAATCGAAGGGAGCTAGCGGATCCACAGATACGCAGTATTTT.

The rearrangement joins TRBV10-1 to TRBJ1-2, with 7 bases fitting TRBD1. Germline-derived CDR1 and CDR2 are WNHNN and SYGVQD (reference sequence). The CDR3 length is 12 residues. Unmatched junction bases numbered 1, after V lost 5 bases and J lost 4 bases. The DNA of the CDR3 is TGCGCCAGCAGTCCAGGGGGCTATGGCTACACCTTC. Translated: CASSPGGYGYTF.

This clone was observed once. CDR3 protein: CATSRGMAGTSYEQYF. CDR3 DNA: TGTGCCACCAGCAGAGGGATGGCAGGGACGTCCTACGAGCAGTACTTC. The chain links TRBV15 to TRBJ2-7; D tentatively reads TRBD1 or TRBD2 (5 bases each). The CDR3 spans 16 residues. The germline V and J ends were trimmed by 1 base and 1 base, with 14 bases remaining between them. Per the germline V gene, CDR1 is LNHNV and CDR2 is YYDKDF (reference sequence).

The J gene is TRBJ2-3, the V gene TRBV10-3, with D uncertain. The V gene's germline CDR1 is ENHRY and CDR2 SYGVKD. There are 11 residues in the CDR3. V gave up 10 bases and J gave up 3 bases, with 8 bases separating them. The chain's CDR3 is CATRVTDTQYF. The CDR3 DNA follows: TGTGCCACCCGGGTGACAGATACGCAGTATTTT.

Comment on this clone: The conserved phenylalanine or tryptophan is not found at the CDR3 terminus, so this likely reflects a read error. The DNA is omitted, as the CDR3 cannot be located on it reliably, and the CDR3 follows TCRdb's listing. V usage is TRBV4-1 and J usage is TRBJ2-7; no DNA check was done on the table's D call, TRBD2. The CDR3 totals 10 residues, both ends included. Germline V gives CDR1 MGHRA, CDR2 YSYEKL. CDR3 sequence reads: CASSQVGLVS.

Note on this clone: Other DNA sequences in this specimen translate into the identical CDR3. The rearrangement links TRBV28 to TRBJ1-2; the D is unclear. Germline CDR1 is MDHEN and CDR2 is SYDVKM. There are 13 residues in the CDR3. With 1 base removed from V and 1 base from J, the gap between germline ends came to 4 bases. DNA for the CDR3: TGTGCCAGCAGTTTATCCCTTAACTATGGCTACACCTTC. Its translation: CASSLSLNYGYTF.

Details on this clone: Additional DNA sequences in this sample encode the identical CDR3. The CDR3 DNA is TGTGCCAGCTCACCTACTAACAATGAGCAGTTCTTC. Translated: CASSPTNNEQFF. The chain couples TRBV18 to TRBJ2-1, with D uncertain. V gave up 3 bases and J gave up 5 bases, with 5 bases separating them. The CDR3 has 12 amino acids. Germline CDR1 reads KGHSH; CDR2 reads LQKENI.

The V gene is TRBV19, the J gene TRBJ2-5; maybe TRBD2 (6 bases). V was pared by 2 bases and J by 2 bases, with 9 bases between. This CDR3 region has 14 residues. The V gene's germline CDR1 is LNHDA and CDR2 SQIVND (reference sequence). CDR3 residues: CASSITEGQETQYF. The DNA for the CDR3 is TGTGCCAGTAGTATAACGGAGGGGCAAGAGACCCAGTACTTC.

This clone was counted a single time. The chain has TRBV11-2 and TRBJ1-2; weak D call: TRBD1 (6 bases). The germline gives CDR1 SGHAT, CDR2 FQNNGV. The CDR3 sequence is 16 residues long. V lost 6 bases, J lost 8 bases, and 25 bases lay in between. The CDR3 nucleotides read TGTGCCAGCAGTTCTTTCCGAGACAGACAGGAGGGGGGCTACACCTTC. It specifies CASSSFRDRQEGGYTF.

This chain uses TRBV18 with TRBJ2-7, with 8 bases lining up with TRBD2. V was clipped by 3 bases and J by 2 bases; unmatched bases: 3. The germline V gene has CDR1 KGHSH and CDR2 LQKENI. The length of the CDR3 is 14 residues. CDR3 coding DNA: TGTGCCAGCTCACCGGGGACTAGTACCTACGAGCAGTACTTC. It translates to CASSPGTSTYEQYF.

The chain links TRBV5-1 to TRBJ2-7; TRBD2 agrees at 13 bases. The germline V gene has CDR1 SGHRS and CDR2 YFSETQ. Trimming cost V 3 bases and J 6 bases; bases outside gene matches: 0. The CDR3 consists of 13 residues. For the CDR3, the DNA is TGCGCCAGCAGCTGGACTAGCGGGAGCGAGCAGTACTTC. Encoded protein: CASSWTSGSEQYF.